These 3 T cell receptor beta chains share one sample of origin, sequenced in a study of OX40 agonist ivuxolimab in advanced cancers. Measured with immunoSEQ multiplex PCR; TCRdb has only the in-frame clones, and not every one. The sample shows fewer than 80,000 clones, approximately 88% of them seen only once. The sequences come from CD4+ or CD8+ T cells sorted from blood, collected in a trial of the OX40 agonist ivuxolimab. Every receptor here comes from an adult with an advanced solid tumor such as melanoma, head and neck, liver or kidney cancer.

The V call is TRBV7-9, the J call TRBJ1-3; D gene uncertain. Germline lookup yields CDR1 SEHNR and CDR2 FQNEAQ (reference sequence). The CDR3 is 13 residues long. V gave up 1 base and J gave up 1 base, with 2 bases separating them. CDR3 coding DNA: TGTGCCAGCAGCTTAGAATCTGGAAACACCATATATTTT. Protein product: CASSLESGNTIYF.

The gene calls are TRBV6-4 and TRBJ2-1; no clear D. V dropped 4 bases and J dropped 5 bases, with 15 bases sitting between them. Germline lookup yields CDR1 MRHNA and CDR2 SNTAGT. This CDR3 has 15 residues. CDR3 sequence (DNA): TGTGCCAGCAGTGTCCAGAGAAGGATTAACAATGAGCAGTTCTTC. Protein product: CASSVQRRINNEQFF.

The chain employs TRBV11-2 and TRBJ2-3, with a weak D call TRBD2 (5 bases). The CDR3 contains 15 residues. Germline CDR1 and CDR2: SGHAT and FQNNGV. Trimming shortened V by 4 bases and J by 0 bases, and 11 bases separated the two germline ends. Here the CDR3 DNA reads TGTGCCAGCAGCTCAGAGCGGAGGAGCACAGATACGCAGTATTTT. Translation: CASSSERRSTDTQYF.